This T cell receptor beta chain comes out of a study of a mutant IDH1 vaccine in newly diagnosed glioma. Overall study context: The treated population exhibited a male proportion of approximately 62%, a female proportion of approximately 38%, and a mean age of about 39 years.

Sequencing was performed with immunoSEQ multiplex PCR; in TCRdb, only in-frame clones are kept and a portion is missing. The sample yields around 57,000 clones, about 88% seen once. Described time point: week 11, during vaccination. Doses of 300 ug of mutant IDH1 20-mer peptide were given with topical imiquimod. This clone came up a few times. The target antigen is unknown. This CDR3 has 14 residues. Deletions cut 2 bases from V and 5 bases from J, with 7 bases between. Germline V gene sequence: CDR1 KGHSH, CDR2 LQKENI. Material: PBMCs, obtained from a glioma patient whose treatment included an IDH1 peptide vaccine. The chain has TRBV18 and TRBJ1-6; D is unclear. The TCR originated in a man aged 35 to 55 with glioma. The CDR3 region has the DNA TGTGCCAGCTCACCAGACGGGAATAATTCACCCCTCCACTTT. It encodes CASSPDGNNSPLHF.